This is a list of T cell receptor beta chains from one sample in a study of multiple sclerosis patients with progressive multifocal leukoencephalopathy. Sequencing was performed with immunoSEQ multiplex PCR; in TCRdb, only in-frame clones are kept and a portion is missing. Seen here are about 28,000 clones, 88% observed once, and the top ten hold 0.8% to 1.1%. The sequencing input was PBMCs. All receptors come from a human donor with multiple sclerosis. Each CDR3 is given with its conserved first and last residue. D genes are given only for firm matches. For some rows the clone size is stated as once, few or many, or as a class when expanded; others skip it.

D gene,V gene,clone size,CDR3 protein
TRBD1,TRBV6-4,.,CASSDRVGTGYNEQFF
.,TRBV30,.,CAWSLRAMNSPLHF
.,TRBV4-1,.,CASSARDSGELFF
.,TRBV18,.,CASSPPPGAGDTQYF
.,TRBV9,once,CASSVGGSYNSPLHF
.,TRBV27,.,CASSFTANSNQPQHF
.,TRBV7-2,.,CASSLRAGNQPQHF
TRBD2,TRBV6-5,.,CASSYSGGTQETQYF
TRBD1,TRBV4-3,once,CASSQDRQGASGELFF
.,TRBV11-2,.,CASSFDAGARGELFF
.,TRBV5-8,.,CASSPLSSFWSGYTF
.,TRBV9,.,CASSVGPLTSTDTQYF
TRBD2,TRBV5-4,few,CASSPGLAGGPEETQYF
.,TRBV6-1,.,CASSEEGGGRILYGYTF
.,TRBV5-1,.,CASRLGRGINTEAFF
TRBD1,TRBV6-5,.,CARGGTDYSNQPQHF
.,TRBV18,.,CASSPLQYQETQYF
TRBD1,TRBV11-1,.,CASSFWDRGLGYTF
TRBD1,TRBV18,.,CASSPTTGGIRYTF
TRBD2,TRBV19,.,CASSNQAGGQYEQYF
.,TRBV5-6,.,CASSLDQVSAF
.,TRBV6-5,.,CASSYRLSYEQYF
.,TRBV27,.,CASSRGGFYEQYF
TRBD1,TRBV10-3,.,CATTGTGKNEQYF
TRBD1,TRBV11-1,few,CASSTYRGKSEAFF
.,TRBV12-5,.,CASAPGVFTSTDTQYF
.,TRBV5-1,.,CASSLGPLSSYEQYF
.,TRBV4-1,.,CASSQERNRANTEAFF
.,TRBV20-1,once,CSARVRGYTF